This entry lists 21 T cell receptor beta chains sequenced from one sample in a study of CD8 T cells in ankylosing spondylitis. TCRdb reanalysed the 5' RACE reads using MiXCR and keeps one entry per CDR3 protein. The sample shows 150,000 to 200,000 distinct CDR3 sequences, over 10% of them seen only once. Sequences were obtained from blood, either unsorted or a sorted T cell fraction (not recorded which). The receptors were sampled from a female donor with ankylosing spondylitis or in good health (not recorded which).

The chain links TRBV7-2 to TRBJ1-5; 9 bases are shared with TRBD1. Per germline, CDR1 SGHTA and CDR2 FQGNSA. J gave up 4 bases and V 4 bases, and 5 bases lay outside the gene matches. The CDR3 is 15 amino acids. CDR3 nucleotide sequence: TGTGCCAGCAGCTCTACCGGGACAGGGAATCAGCCCCAGCATTTT. Protein: CASSSTGTGNQPQHF. Combining the CDR3 with reference TRBV7-2 and TRBJ1-5 gives the whole variable domain GAGVSQSPSNKVTEKGKDVELRCDPISGHTALYWYRQSLGQGLEFLIYFQGNSAPDKSGLPSDRFSAERTGGSVSTLTIQRTQQEDSAVYLCASSSTGTGNQPQHFGDGTRLSIL.

The table lists this clonotype with many counts. The chain uses TRBV20-1 and TRBJ2-4; 11 nucleotides align to TRBD2. The CDR3 has 14 residues. The germline V gene has CDR1 DFQATT and CDR2 SNEGSKA (reference sequence). Trimming removed 0 bases from V and 11 bases from J; junction bases left unmatched: 6. CDR3 bases: TGCAGTGCTAGAGAGAGACTAGCGGGACCAGTTCAGTACTTC. This sequence encodes CSARERLAGPVQYF.

This clonotype came up many times. The chain recombines TRBV12-3 or TRBV12-4 with TRBJ2-7; D not certain. There are 13 residues in the CDR3. Trimming removed 7 bases at V and 3 bases at J, with 13 bases between. CDR3 protein: CASTRSQYYEQYF. CDR3 sequence (DNA): TGTGCCAGCACCCGAAGTCAGTACTACGAGCAGTACTTC.

Regarding this clonotype: Since a much larger clone is just one base distant, this may be a read error. The chain has TRBV3-1 and TRBJ2-1; TRBD2 matches 7 bases. Germline CDR1 LGHDT, CDR2 YNNKEL (reference sequence). Losses at the gene ends were 3 bases for V and 7 bases for J; bases not matched to a gene: 6. The CDR3 length is 14 residues. The CDR3, as DNA: TGTGCCAGCAGCCAGGCGGGAGCGCGGAATGAGCAGTTCTTC. Translating it yields CASSQAGARNEQFF.

V gene TRBV6-6 combines with J gene TRBJ2-7; D is unclear. Germline CDR1 and CDR2: MNHNY and SVGAGI (reference sequence). CDR3 length equals 12 residues. V shed 4 bases and J shed 3 bases, with 7 bases lying between them. The CDR3 nucleotides read TGTGCCAGCAGTTCGGTCGTCTACGAGCAGTACTTC. Translating it yields CASSSVVYEQYF.

For this clonotype: This sequence may be a read error, since a much larger clone differs from it by one base. J is TRBJ2-7 and V is TRBV7-2, with no clear D. Germline-derived CDR1 and CDR2 are SGHTA and FQGNSA. The CDR3 sequence is 14 residues long. Between the trimmed V and J ends, which lost 1 base and 6 bases, there was a span of 13 bases. For the CDR3, the DNA is TGTGCCAGCAGCTTAGGGCCCTTACAGAGCGAGCAGTACTTC. This gives the protein CASSLGPLQSEQYF.

This clonotype was seen many times. V and J are TRBV18 and TRBJ2-1; 7 nucleotides align to TRBD2. CDR1 and CDR2 from the germline V gene are KGHSH and LQKENI. The CDR3 has 18 amino acids. J lost 7 bases, V lost 2 bases, and 17 bases had no gene match. The CDR3 region has the DNA TGTGCCAGCTCACCAGGTCCTTCCCTTGCGGGAGTTAGAAATGAGCAGTTCTTC. It translates to CASSPGPSLAGVRNEQFF.

There are many counts of this clonotype. The chain uses TRBV24-1 and TRBJ2-1; 12 bases are a match to TRBD2. Germline CDR1 KGHDR, CDR2 SFDVKD. This CDR3 comprises 16 residues. Unmatched junction bases numbered 3, after V lost 3 bases and J lost 4 bases. Written as DNA, the CDR3 is TGTGCCACCAGTGATCCGACTAGCGGGGGATACAATGAGCAGTTCTTC. This codes for CATSDPTSGGYNEQFF.

This clonotype was observed a few times. The chain employs TRBV5-6 and TRBJ2-1; D is uncertain. V shed 0 bases and J shed 7 bases, with 14 bases lying between them. The CDR3 covers 15 residues. Germline V gene data show CDR1 as SGHDT and CDR2 as YYEEEE. The CDR3, as DNA: TGTGCCAGCAGCTTGGGTCGAGCCCTGATGAATGAGCAGTTCTTC. Protein product: CASSLGRALMNEQFF.

This clonotype was found many times. V gene TRBV6-5 combines with J gene TRBJ2-7; 8 bases match TRBD1. CDR1 and CDR2 (germline): MNHEY, SVGAGI. With 4 bases clipped from V and 0 bases from J, the junction kept 17 bases outside the gene matches. The CDR3 is 19 residues long. CDR3 DNA: TGTGCCAGCAGTTTTGATGGGACAGGATCTAGCGTAAGCTCCTACGAGCAGTACTTC. Its protein is CASSFDGTGSSVSSYEQYF.

The J gene is TRBJ2-1, the V gene TRBV29-1, with D perhaps matching TRBD1 (6 bases). The V end was cut by 8 bases, the J end by 2 bases, with 19 bases between. Germline CDR1 SQVTM, CDR2 ANQGSEA. This CDR3 is built from 15 residues. CDR3: CSIQTQGGPYNEQFF. The CDR3 bases are TGCAGCATTCAAACCCAAGGGGGACCCTACAATGAGCAGTTCTTC.

The rearrangement uses TRBV29-1 and TRBJ2-2, with D hard to call. The CDR3 loop spans 13 amino acids. Trimming stripped 2 bases from V and 4 bases from J, with 8 bases between. CDR1 is SQVTM and CDR2 is ANQGSEA in the germline V gene. In DNA form, the CDR3 reads TGCAGCGTTGAAACGGCGGCCACCGGGGAGCTGTTTTTT. Its translation: CSVETAATGELFF.

The chain employs TRBV5-4 and TRBJ1-1; D gene uncertain. V was trimmed by 4 bases and J by 6 bases, leaving 13 bases between them. Germline V gene data show CDR1 as SGHNT and CDR2 as YYREEE (reference sequence). CDR3 length: 13 residues. CDR3 nucleotides: TGTGCCAGCAGCCTGGACGGCATCTCTGAAGCTTTCTTT. This gives the protein CASSLDGISEAFF.

In this sample, this clonotype turned up many times. The chain recombines TRBV5-1 with TRBJ2-2, with TRBD1 matching 8 bases. CDR1 SGHRS and CDR2 YFSETQ come from the germline V gene. This CDR3 spans 12 amino acids. The V and J ends lost 4 bases and 10 bases, in that order; junction bases with no gene match: 3. The DNA for the CDR3 is TGCGCCAGCAGCGGGACAGGCGCGGAGCTGTTTTTT. Protein: CASSGTGAELFF.

This clonotype has more than one count but fewer than ten. The chain joins TRBV20-1 to TRBJ2-2, with D hard to call. Between the trimmed V and J ends, which lost 5 bases and 3 bases, there was a span of 16 bases. CDR3 length equals 15 residues. Germline loops: CDR1 DFQATT, CDR2 SNEGSKA (reference sequence). The CDR3 DNA is TGCAGTGCTTCTAGTCGGTTCGTGTACACCGGGGAGCTGTTTTTT. Protein: CSASSRFVYTGELFF.

This clonotype was seen many times. This chain links TRBV9 with TRBJ1-1; the D is unclear. Germline CDR1 reads SGDLS; CDR2 reads YYNGEE. The V gene lost 0 bases and the J gene lost 1 base, with 13 bases spanning the gap. The CDR3 length is 16 residues. CDR3 in amino acids: CASSVDGVLGNTEAFF. CDR3 bases: TGTGCCAGCAGCGTAGACGGCGTCTTGGGGAACACTGAAGCTTTCTTT.

This clonotype was seen ten or more times. The chain is built from TRBV5-1 and TRBJ1-1; 7 bases fit TRBD1. The CDR3 is 15 amino acids. Trimming removed 4 bases from V and 4 bases from J; junction bases left unmatched: 10. Germline CDR1 SGHRS, CDR2 YFSETQ. In nucleotides, the CDR3 is TGCGCCAGCAGCCCGGTGACAGGGTGGGGCACTGAAGCTTTCTTT. It encodes CASSPVTGWGTEAFF.

This clonotype was counted at least ten times. The chain recombines TRBV20-1 with TRBJ2-7, with 7 bases matching TRBD2. The CDR3 covers 14 residues. Germline loops: CDR1 DFQATT, CDR2 SNEGSKA (reference sequence). The J segment lost 4 bases and the V segment lost 3 bases, leaving 9 bases of the junction unmatched. The CDR3 sequence: CSARDLAAIYEQYF. DNA of the CDR3: TGCAGTGCTAGGGATCTAGCGGCAATTTACGAGCAGTACTTC.

This clonotype was observed many times. The rearrangement links TRBV20-1 to TRBJ2-5; D is unresolved. The CDR3 is 13 residues long. V was cut by 3 bases and J by 1 base, with 9 bases left in between. From germline, CDR1 is DFQATT and CDR2 SNEGSKA (reference sequence). The CDR3 DNA reads as TGCAGTGCTAGGCCTCACATCCAAGAGACCCAGTACTTC. Its protein product is CSARPHIQETQYF.

This clonotype turned up a few times. The chain carries TRBV19 and TRBJ1-2; a weak D match, TRBD1 (5 bases). Trimming shortened V by 9 bases and J by 4 bases, and 15 bases separated the two germline ends. The CDR3 spans 13 residues. CDR1 and CDR2 from the germline V gene are LNHDA and SQIVND (reference sequence). The CDR3 coding sequence is TGTGCCAGCACCTCCGGGACCTTCTATGGCTACACCTTC. It specifies CASTSGTFYGYTF. Combining the CDR3 with reference TRBV19 and TRBJ1-2 gives the whole variable domain DGGITQSPKYLFRKEGQNVTLSCEQNLNHDAMYWYRQDPGQGLRLIYYSQIVNDFQKGDIAEGYSVSREKKESFPLTVTSAQKNPTAFYLCASTSGTFYGYTFGSGTRLTVV.

This clonotype showed up many times. V and J are TRBV5-1 and TRBJ1-4; TRBD1 is a possible D gene (5 bases). The CDR3 spans 15 residues. Looked up from germline, CDR1 is SGHRS and CDR2 is YFSETQ. Between the trimmed V and J ends, which lost 4 bases and 8 bases, there was a span of 18 bases. CDR3 in DNA: TGCGCCAGCAGCACATACCAGGGAGGTAAAGAAAAACTGTTTTTT. It is translated as CASSTYQGGKEKLFF.